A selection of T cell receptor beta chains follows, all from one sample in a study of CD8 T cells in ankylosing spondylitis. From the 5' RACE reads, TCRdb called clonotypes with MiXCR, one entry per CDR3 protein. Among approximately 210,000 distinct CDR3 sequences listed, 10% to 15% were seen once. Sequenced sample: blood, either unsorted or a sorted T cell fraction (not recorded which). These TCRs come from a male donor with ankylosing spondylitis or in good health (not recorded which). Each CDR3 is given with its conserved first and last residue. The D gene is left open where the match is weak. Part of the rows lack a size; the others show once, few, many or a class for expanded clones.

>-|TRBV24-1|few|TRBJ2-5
TGTGCCACCAGTAGCAGGGCAGGGGAGACCCAGTACTTC
CATSSRAGETQYF
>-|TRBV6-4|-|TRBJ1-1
TGTGCCAGCAGTGAGGTCGGGGGGGGCACTGAAGCTTTCTTT
CASSEVGGGTEAFF
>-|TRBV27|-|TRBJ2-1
TGTGCCAGCAGTTTATATTTAAGGGGGACACCGAATGAGCAGTTCTTC
CASSLYLRGTPNEQFF
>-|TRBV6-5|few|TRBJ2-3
TGTGCCAGCAGTTTCATGGGGGGGGGCCCCTCGTATACGCAGTATTTT
CASSFMGGGPSYTQYF
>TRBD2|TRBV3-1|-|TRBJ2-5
TGTGCCAGCAGCCAGGCGGGGGGACCGTACCAAGAGACCCAGTACTTC
CASSQAGGPYQETQYF
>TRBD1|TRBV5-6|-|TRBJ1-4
TGTGCCAGCAGCCAGGGACAGCTTAATGAAAAACTGTTTTTT
CASSQGQLNEKLFF
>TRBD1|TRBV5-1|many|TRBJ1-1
TGCGCCAGGACAGGGGGGAACACTGAAGCTTTCTTT
CARTGGNTEAFF
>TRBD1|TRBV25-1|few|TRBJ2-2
TGTGCCAGCATGGGGGACAGGGGAACCGGGGAGCTGTTTTTT
CASMGDRGTGELFF
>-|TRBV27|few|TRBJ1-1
TGTGCCACCAAGACGGGGGGGACTGAAGCTTTCTTT
CATKTGGTEAFF
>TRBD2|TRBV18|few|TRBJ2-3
TGTGCCAGCTCACCACCTTTGGCGGGAGAAACAGATACGCAGTATTTT
CASSPPLAGETDTQYF
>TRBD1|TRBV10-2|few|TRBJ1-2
TGCGCCAGCCTTGAACAGGGGCCCGCCAACTATGGCTACACCTTC
CASLEQGPANYGYTF
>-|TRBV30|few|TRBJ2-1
TGTGCCTGGAGTGTCGGAGGGGATGAGCAGTTCTTC
CAWSVGGDEQFF
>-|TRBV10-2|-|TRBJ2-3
TGCGCCAGCAGTGAGGGGGCCTCGGGCACAGATACGCAGTATTTT
CASSEGASGTDTQYF
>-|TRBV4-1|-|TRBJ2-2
TGCGCCAGCAGCCAGGCCTCCCAGGGGAAGGTGGAGCTGTTTTTT
CASSQASQGKVELFF
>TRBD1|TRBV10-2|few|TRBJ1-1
TGCGCCAGCAGACAGGGGGAGAACACTGAAGCTTTCTTT
CASRQGENTEAFF
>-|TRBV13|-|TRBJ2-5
TGTGCCAGCTCCGATGCAGGGACCCAGTACTTC
CASSDAGTQYF
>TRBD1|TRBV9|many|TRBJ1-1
TGTGCCAGCAGCCCAAACAGGGGGCTTGACACTGAAGCTTTCTTT
CASSPNRGLDTEAFF
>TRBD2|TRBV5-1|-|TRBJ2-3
TGCGCCAGCAGCGGGGGGGTTTCAGATACGCAGTATTTT
CASSGGVSDTQYF
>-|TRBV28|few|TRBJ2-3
TGTGCCAGCAGTTTAAGGGACGGAGCCACAGATACGCAGTATTTT
CASSLRDGATDTQYF
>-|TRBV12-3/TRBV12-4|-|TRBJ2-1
TGTGCCAGCAGTTTTCCAGGGCCTAGGAACAATGAGCAGTTCTTC
CASSFPGPRNNEQFF
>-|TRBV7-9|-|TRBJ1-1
TGTGCCAGCAGCTTCTTGGGGTCTGAAGCTTTCTTT
CASSFLGSEAFF
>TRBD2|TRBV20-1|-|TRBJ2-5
TGCAGTGCCAGTAGCGGGGGGGCCCTAACGTACCAAGAGACCCAGTACTTC
CSASSGGALTYQETQYF
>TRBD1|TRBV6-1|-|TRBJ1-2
TGTGCCAGCAGTCCGGGACAGGGTGTGGGCTACACCTTC
CASSPGQGVGYTF
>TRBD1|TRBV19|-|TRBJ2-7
TGTGCCAGCCAGGGACAGGCCAATTACGAGCAGTACTTC
CASQGQANYEQYF
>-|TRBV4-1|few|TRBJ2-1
TGCGCCAGCAGCCAAGATGGCGGAGCAGGCAATGAGCAGTTCTTC
CASSQDGGAGNEQFF
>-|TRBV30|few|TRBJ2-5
TGTGCCTGGAGTGTGGTTGGGGAGACCCAGTACTTC
CAWSVVGETQYF
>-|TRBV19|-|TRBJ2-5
TGTGCCAGTAGTACAGGGTTCCTCCAAGAGACCCAGTACTTC
CASSTGFLQETQYF
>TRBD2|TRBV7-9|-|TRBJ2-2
TGTGCCAGCAGCTCCCCGGCAGCGGGAGAGAGCGCCGGGGAGCTGTTTTTT
CASSSPAAGESAGELFF
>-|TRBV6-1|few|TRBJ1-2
TGTGCCAGCAGTGAGGGCGGCAACTATGGCTACACCTTC
CASSEGGNYGYTF
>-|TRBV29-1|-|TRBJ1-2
TGCAGCGTTGAAGTCCAGGGAAGTTCCTATGGCTACACCTTC
CSVEVQGSSYGYTF
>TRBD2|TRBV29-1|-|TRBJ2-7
TGCAGCGTTGGGACCCTTATAGCGGGAGGACCCTACGAGCAGTACTTC
CSVGTLIAGGPYEQYF
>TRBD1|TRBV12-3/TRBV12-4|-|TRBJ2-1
TGTGCCAGCAGTCCGTACGCCGGGACAGGGGGCAATGAGCAGTTCTTC
CASSPYAGTGGNEQFF
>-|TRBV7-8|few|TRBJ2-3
TGTGCCAGCAGCTCCTTAGCGTTCGCTAGCACAGATACGCAGTATTTT
CASSSLAFASTDTQYF
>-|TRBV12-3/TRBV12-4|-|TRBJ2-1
TGTGCCACCGGGGAGTTGAATGAGCAGTTCTTC
CATGELNEQFF
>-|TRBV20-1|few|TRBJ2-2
TGCAGTGCTAGAGTCAGGGCCTATCCGAACACCGGGGAGCTGTTTTTT
CSARVRAYPNTGELFF
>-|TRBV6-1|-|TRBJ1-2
TGTGCCACCGACATTCCTGCGAGGGGCTACACCTTC
CATDIPARGYTF
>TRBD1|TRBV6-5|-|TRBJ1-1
TGTGCCAGCAGTTACTCGAGAAGGACAGGGAGGCCACTTGGTACTGAAGCTTTCTTT
CASSYSRRTGRPLGTEAFF
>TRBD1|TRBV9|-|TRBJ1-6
TGTGCCAGCAGCGCCGGGACAGGGGCTAATTCACCCCTCCACTTT
CASSAGTGANSPLHF
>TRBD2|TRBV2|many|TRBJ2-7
TGTGCGTCCTCGGGGGGGGGGATCTACGAGCAGTACTTC
CASSGGGIYEQYF
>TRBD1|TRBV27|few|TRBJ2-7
TGTGCCAGCAGTTTATCGGGGACAGGGCCCTACGAGCAGTACTTC
CASSLSGTGPYEQYF
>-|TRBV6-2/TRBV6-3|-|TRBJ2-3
TGTGCCAGCAGACCCTTCCGGGACTTTAACACAGATACGCAGTATTTT
CASRPFRDFNTDTQYF
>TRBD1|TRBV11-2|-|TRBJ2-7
TGTGCCAGCAGCTCCGGACAGGGGTTCTCCTACGAGCAGTACTTC
CASSSGQGFSYEQYF
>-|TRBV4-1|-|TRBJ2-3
TGCGCCAGCAGCCCTTCCAGGGTGCCGGATACGCAGTATTTT
CASSPSRVPDTQYF
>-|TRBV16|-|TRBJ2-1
TGTGCCAGCAGCCAATCGGGCGTCTCCTACAATGAGCAGTTCTTC
CASSQSGVSYNEQFF
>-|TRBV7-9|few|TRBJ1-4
TGTGCCAGCAGCCCGCACCGACAGGCAACTAATGAAAAACTGTTTTTT
CASSPHRQATNEKLFF